This T cell receptor (beta chain) was sequenced in a study of CD8 T cells in Susac syndrome. RNA in amounts of roughly 0.5 to 1 ug was reverse transcribed with random hexamers. The method of amplification for TCR beta CDR3 was immunoSEQ multiplex PCR, covering 54 Vbeta and 13 Jbeta. TCRdb called the immunoSEQ multiplex PCR reads again in MiXCR, with one record for every CDR3 protein. The sample contains 150,000 or so distinct CDR3 sequences, approximately 94% of which appear only once. V gave up 5 bases and J gave up 5 bases, with 16 bases separating them. Germline CDR1 is SEHNR and CDR2 is FQNEAQ (reference sequence). The CDR3 runs 14 residues. Sequencing of TCR beta was undertaken in CD8+ and CD4+ T cells derived from blood. TEMRA cells were FACS-enriched and CD8+ and CD4+ T cells negatively isolated.

V gene TRBV7-9 combines with J gene TRBJ2-7; TRBD1 is a possible D gene (5 bases). This sequence was found in a human donor with multiple sclerosis. Sequenced input: CD4+ T cells from PBMCs. The CDR3 nucleotides read TGTGCCAGCAGCGAGTTCCAGGGTCGGCACGAGCAGTACTTC. Translated: CASSEFQGRHEQYF.